The 30 T cell receptor beta chains in this list originate from one sample, sequenced in a study of spatial heterogeneity in lung cancer. TCRdb processed the 5' RACE reads anew with MiXCR; each CDR3 protein has one entry. The sample has 3,700 or so distinct CDR3 sequences, about 27% seen once; the top ten hold 11% to 15%. Time point meaning: sample taken at primary tumor resection. The antigens these receptors bind are not known. General observations from the study: Tumor mutation count correlated with how many alpha and beta TCRs expanded intratumorally.

The sample in question was lung tumor tissue, obtained at surgery. The receptors here all came from a male donor with early-stage non-small cell lung cancer.

By share of the sample, this clonotype is medium-sized. This beta chain appears as a stray read in a library generated for alpha chains; its size is not informative. This sequence joins TRBV10-3 and TRBJ1-1; unclear D gene. The V and J ends lost 2 bases and 2 bases respectively, with 9 bases between them. CDR3 length: 14 residues. Germline CDR1 and CDR2: ENHRY and SYGVKD. Here the CDR3 reads CAISENWENTEAFF. DNA for the CDR3: TGTGCCATCAGTGAGAACTGGGAAAACACTGAAGCTTTCTTT.

With respect to this clonotype: This beta chain represents an off-target read in a library built for alpha chains; its size is of limited meaning. This rearrangement joins TRBV7-8 to TRBJ1-1, with a possible D match to TRBD1 (5 bases). CDR3 size: 13 residues. Between the trimmed V and J ends, which lost 5 bases and 2 bases, there was a span of 9 bases. Per the germline V gene, CDR1 is SGHVS and CDR2 is FQNEAQ. In DNA, the CDR3 is TGTGCCAGCAGCATCGACAGAAACACTGAAGCTTTCTTT. Translated, it gives CASSIDRNTEAFF.

By share, this clonotype ranks as medium-sized (0.01 to 0.1%). This beta chain is an off-target read within a library intended for alpha chains, so its frequency means little. The chain has TRBV2 and TRBJ2-1; 7 bases map to TRBD1. Trimming took 7 bases from V and 9 from J; bases not matched to a gene: 9. Germline V gene data show CDR1 as SNHLY and CDR2 as FYNNEI. This CDR3 has 13 amino acids. The CDR3 sequence: CASILTGLGEQFF. DNA for the CDR3: TGTGCCAGCATTTTGACAGGGCTGGGTGAGCAGTTCTTC.

Notes on this clonotype: With the library built for alpha chains, this beta chain is off target and its frequency is not meaningful. The chain combines TRBV7-8 with TRBJ2-5; D could derive from TRBD1 or TRBD2 (9 bases each). Germline-derived CDR1 and CDR2 are SGHVS and FQNEAQ. Trimming pared 6 bases from V and 5 bases from J, leaving 22 bases between. This CDR3 spans 16 amino acids. In nucleotides, the CDR3 is TGTGCCAGCAGGCTAGCGGGACAGGGAGGTCGGGAGACCCAGTACTTC. This codes for CASRLAGQGGRETQYF.

The table lists this clonotype with a few counts. This beta chain appears as a stray read in a library generated for alpha chains; its size is not informative. This chain connects TRBV29-1 to TRBJ1-1; D gene uncertain. Trimming pared 5 bases from V and 6 bases from J, leaving 10 bases between. Germline V gene data show CDR1 as SQVTM and CDR2 as ANQGSEA. The CDR3 spans 11 residues. As DNA, the CDR3 is TGCAGCGTTATTGACATTCCTGAAGCTTTCTTT. Its translation: CSVIDIPEAFF.

In regard to this clonotype: The size of this beta chain means little, since it is a stray read in a library made for alpha chains. J is TRBJ1-1 and V is TRBV11-2; D gene unclear. V was pared by 11 bases and J by 3 bases, with 13 bases between. Germline V CDR1 and CDR2: SGHAT, FQNNGV. CDR3 length: 12 residues. The CDR3 nucleotides are TGTGCCTCCCGGGCCCCAGACACTGAAGCTTTCTTT. It codes for CASRAPDTEAFF. Variable domain in full (rest from reference TRBV11-2 and TRBJ1-1): EAGVAQSPRYKIIEKRQSVAFWCNPISGHATLYWYQQILGQGPKLLIQFQNNGVVDDSQLPKDRFSAERLKGVDSTLKIQPAKLEDSAVYLCASRAPDTEAFFGQGTRLTVV.

Comments on this clonotype: Being off target in a library aimed at alpha chains, this beta chain has a size of little meaning. The chain uses TRBV6-5 and TRBJ2-7; 14 nucleotides match TRBD2. J was trimmed by 6 bases and V by 7 bases; bases with no gene match: 5. CDR1 is MNHEY and CDR2 is SVGAGI in the germline V gene. CDR3 length equals 14 residues. CDR3 DNA: TGTGCCAGCAAGACTAGCGGGAGGGCACTCGAGCAGTACTTC. This gives the protein CASKTSGRALEQYF.

This clonotype is termed medium-sized. This beta chain was picked up by a library intended for alpha chains and is off target, so its count carries little meaning. The chain is built from TRBV7-2 and TRBJ2-1; D ambiguous. CDR1 SGHTA and CDR2 FQGNSA come from the germline V gene. V lost 2 bases and J lost 6, with 8 bases in between. The CDR3 totals 13 residues. DNA for the CDR3: TGTGCCAGCAGCTTATCCCGAGGCAATGAGCAGTTCTTC. This translates into CASSLSRGNEQFF.

Of note for this clonotype: With the library built for alpha chains, this beta chain is off target and its frequency is not meaningful. The CDR3 sequence: CASRRSSYNEQFF. Here the CDR3 DNA reads TGTGCCAGCAGAAGAAGCTCCTACAATGAGCAGTTCTTC. The rearrangement joins TRBV11-2 to TRBJ2-1; D not certain. The CDR3 is 13 residues long. V gave up 6 bases and J gave up 0 bases, with 6 bases separating them. Germline lookup yields CDR1 SGHAT and CDR2 FQNNGV.

In regard to this clonotype: As an off-target read in a library built for alpha chains, this beta chain has a frequency of little significance. V gene TRBV3-1 combines with J gene TRBJ1-6; D is undetermined. Looked up from germline, CDR1 is LGHDT and CDR2 is YNNKEL (reference sequence). V was trimmed by 1 base and J by 5 bases, leaving 12 bases between them. The CDR3 runs 16 residues. The CDR3 here is CASSQGLGANNSPLHF. Here the CDR3 DNA reads TGTGCCAGCAGCCAAGGCTTAGGTGCTAATAATTCACCCCTCCACTTT. The full variable domain, rest sourced from reference TRBV3-1 and TRBJ1-6, is DTAVSQTPKYLVTQMGNDKSIKCEQNLGHDTMYWYKQDSKKFLKIMFSYNNKELIINETVPNRFSPKSPDKAHLNLHINSLELGDSAVYFCASSQGLGANNSPLHFGNGTRLTVT.

On this clonotype: Since it is a stray read in a library aimed at alpha chains, this beta chain has a size that is not meaningful. The rearrangement joins TRBV12-3 or TRBV12-4 to TRBJ1-5; perhaps TRBD1 as D (6 bases). Trimming took 6 bases from V and 1 from J, leaving 16 bases between them. This CDR3 has 16 amino acids. DNA of the CDR3: TGTGCCAGCAGCCTGGGGGCCGGGGGCAGCAATCAGCCCCAGCATTTT. The encoded protein is CASSLGAGGSNQPQHF.

About this clonotype itself: This beta chain slipped into a library made for alpha chains as a stray read, so its size is not meaningful. The chain joins TRBV3-1 to TRBJ2-7; D remains unclear. The V end lost 5 bases, the J end lost 9 bases, and 11 bases lay between the germline ends. This CDR3 region has 11 residues. Germline lookup yields CDR1 LGHDT and CDR2 YNNKEL (reference sequence). Here the CDR3 reads CASSTPGPQYF. The DNA for the CDR3 is TGTGCCAGCAGCACCCCCGGTCCGCAGTACTTC.

Concerning this clonotype: The library was built for alpha chains, so this beta chain is an off-target read and its size means little. The genes are TRBV9 and TRBJ2-7; D might be TRBD2 (6 bases). This CDR3 spans 15 amino acids. The ends were cut back, 0 bases at V and 2 bases at J, with 12 bases in the middle. Germline CDR1 and CDR2: SGDLS and YYNGEE. The CDR3 DNA is TGTGCCAGCAGCGTAGGCCGGCGGGGCACCTACGAGCAGTACTTC. Translating it yields CASSVGRRGTYEQYF. The full variable domain, in which reference TRBV9 and TRBJ2-7 provide the parts outside the CDR3, is DSGVTQTPKHLITATGQRVTLRCSPRSGDLSVYWYQQSLDQGLQFLIQYYNGEERAKGNILERFSAQQFPDLHSELNLSSLELGDSALYFCASSVGRRGTYEQYFGPGTRLTVT.

Details on this clonotype: The size of this beta chain means little, since it is a stray read in a library made for alpha chains. The CDR3 loop reads CSARTTGLYGYTF. CDR3 DNA: TGCAGTGCTAGGACAACAGGGCTGTATGGCTACACCTTC. The gene calls are TRBV20-1 and TRBJ1-2, with D maybe TRBD1 (6 bases). V was clipped by 3 bases and J by 5 bases, with 13 bases between them. The CDR3 consists of 13 residues. The germline V gene has CDR1 DFQATT and CDR2 SNEGSKA (reference sequence).

As concerns this clonotype: With the library built for alpha chains, this beta chain is off target and its frequency is not meaningful. The V call is TRBV7-6, the J call TRBJ1-5, with 9 bases lining up with TRBD1. The ends lost 4 bases at V and 6 bases at J; junction bases unmatched: 19. The CDR3 is made up of 19 amino acids. Germline lookup yields CDR1 SGHVS and CDR2 FNYEAQ. The CDR3 DNA sequence: TGTGCCAGCAGCTCTCCTCCCAATCGCCGGGACAGGGTTTTTCAGCCCCAGCATTTT. The encoded protein is CASSSPPNRRDRVFQPQHF.

By proportion, this clonotype is medium-sized. This beta chain came through as a stray read in a library set up for alpha chains, and its size says little. The chain uses TRBV10-3 and TRBJ1-5; D is possibly TRBD1 (5 bases). Germline V gene sequence: CDR1 ENHRY, CDR2 SYGVKD. The CDR3 runs to 15 residues. V was trimmed by 6 bases and J by 2 bases, leaving 14 bases between them. CDR3 residues: CAIRAQGPGNQPQHF. The CDR3 DNA reads as TGTGCCATCAGAGCGCAGGGTCCAGGCAATCAGCCCCAGCATTTT.

This clonotype is judged medium-sized. This beta chain is a stray read from a library made for alpha chains; its abundance is not meaningful. V usage is TRBV6-2 or TRBV6-3 and J usage is TRBJ1-1, with unresolved D. V was clipped by 4 bases and J by 7 bases, with 10 bases between them. Germline lookup yields CDR1 MNHEY and CDR2 SVGEGT. The CDR3 is 12 residues long. Here the CDR3 reads CASSFPAYEAFF. CDR3 nucleotide sequence: TGTGCCAGCAGTTTTCCTGCGTATGAAGCTTTCTTT.

For this clonotype: Little can be read into the size of this beta chain, an off-target read in a library designed for alpha chains. The rearrangement uses TRBV7-9 and TRBJ1-1, with no clear D. V was cut by 5 bases and J by 8 bases, with 18 bases left in between. Germline lookup yields CDR1 SEHNR and CDR2 FQNEAQ (reference sequence). This CDR3 contains 14 residues. The CDR3 DNA follows: TGTGCCAGCAGCCCTAGGACGGCCCGCGAGGAAGCTTTCTTT. Its protein product is CASSPRTAREEAFF.

By share, this clonotype ranks as medium-sized. Found in a library prepared for alpha chains, this beta chain is an off-target read, and its abundance has little meaning. This rearrangement joins TRBV28 to TRBJ2-5, with 13 bases matching TRBD2. V trimming: 4 bases; J trimming: 3 bases; junction bases outside the gene matches: 5. CDR1 is MDHEN and CDR2 is SYDVKM in the germline V gene. The CDR3 sequence is 16 residues long. Written as DNA, the CDR3 is TGTGCCAGCAGTTACCTCGGGACTAGCGGGGAAGAGACCCAGTACTTC. It is translated as CASSYLGTSGEETQYF.

This clonotype counts as medium-sized. The library was prepared for alpha chains; this beta chain is a stray read, so its frequency means little. This chain uses TRBV12-3 or TRBV12-4 with TRBJ1-5, with TRBD1 as a possible D gene (5 bases). The CDR3 is made up of 15 amino acids. Trimming removed 7 bases at V and 1 base at J, with 14 bases between. Here the CDR3 reads CASKIGTGSNQPQHF. In DNA, the CDR3 is TGTGCCAGCAAAATCGGGACGGGGAGCAATCAGCCCCAGCATTTT.

This clonotype has ten or more counts. In a library made to pick up alpha chains, this beta chain is a stray read with a size that means little. The rearrangement links TRBV7-8 to TRBJ2-1; 7 bases agree with TRBD1. The germline CDR1 and CDR2 sequences are SGHVS and FQNEAQ. V was pared by 4 bases and J by 6 bases, with 9 bases of the junction left unmatched. This CDR3 comprises 15 residues. CDR3 bases: TGTGCCAGCAGCTACGGGACAGCTAACCCCAATGAGCAGTTCTTC. Amino acids: CASSYGTANPNEQFF.

This clonotype was counted only a few times. This beta chain was picked up by a library intended for alpha chains and is off target, so its count carries little meaning. J is TRBJ1-5 and V is TRBV6-5; D not certain. Looked up from germline, CDR1 is MNHEY and CDR2 is SVGAGI. The CDR3 runs 15 residues. Trimming pared 0 bases from V and 0 bases from J, leaving 6 bases between. The CDR3 nucleotides are TGTGCCAGCAGTTACTCAGAGTATAGCAATCAGCCCCAGCATTTT. Translated: CASSYSEYSNQPQHF.

This clonotype was counted many times. Little can be read into the size of this beta chain, an off-target read in a library designed for alpha chains. This chain joins TRBV9 and TRBJ2-2; no reliable D call. The CDR3 runs 12 residues. Per the germline V gene, CDR1 is SGDLS and CDR2 is YYNGEE. Between the trimmed V and J ends, which lost 4 bases and 5 bases, there was a span of 6 bases. This CDR3 is CASSPPTGELFF. The CDR3 nucleotides are TGTGCCAGCAGCCCCCCGACCGGGGAGCTGTTTTTT.

This clonotype is classed as medium-sized. This beta chain is off target for a library built for alpha chains, so its abundance means little. The V call is TRBV11-1, the J call TRBJ1-6; D is perhaps TRBD1 (5 bases). The CDR3 is 12 amino acids. Germline CDR1 is SGHAT and CDR2 is FQDESV (reference sequence). Trimming pared 2 bases from V and 14 bases from J, leaving 10 bases between. The CDR3 nucleotides read TGTGCCAGCAGCTTACCAGGGACGGCCCTCCACTTT. The encoded protein is CASSLPGTALHF.

In its sample, this clonotype ranks as medium-sized. Since it is a stray read in a library aimed at alpha chains, this beta chain has a size that is not meaningful. The chain employs TRBV20-1 and TRBJ2-2, with unresolved D. Deletions cut 3 bases from V and 4 bases from J, with 12 bases between. Germline loops: CDR1 DFQATT, CDR2 SNEGSKA (reference sequence). The length of the CDR3 is 14 residues. The CDR3 nucleotides are TGCAGTGCTAGGTCTGGACCCCGCACCGGGGAGCTGTTTTTT. Its protein product is CSARSGPRTGELFF.

On this clonotype itself: In a library made to pick up alpha chains, this beta chain is a stray read with a size that means little. The chain employs TRBV6-5 and TRBJ2-5, with TRBD1 identical over 9 bases. CDR1 is MNHEY and CDR2 is SVGAGI in the germline V gene. V dropped 8 bases and J dropped 5; count of bases not matched to a gene: 3. This CDR3 has 12 amino acids. CDR3 in DNA: TGTGCCAGCGGGGACAGGGACGAGACCCAGTACTTC. This encodes CASGDRDETQYF.

Comment on this clonotype: This beta chain is an off-target read within a library intended for alpha chains, so its frequency means little. The chain combines TRBV4-3 with TRBJ2-1; TRBD2 matches at 11 bases. With 0 bases clipped from V and 6 bases from J, the junction kept 7 bases outside the gene matches. The CDR3 runs to 17 residues. The germline gives CDR1 LGHNA, CDR2 YSLEER. This chain's CDR3 is CASSQDPASGGFNEQFF. The CDR3 DNA reads as TGCGCCAGCAGCCAAGACCCTGCTAGCGGGGGGTTCAATGAGCAGTTCTTC.

This clonotype is deemed medium-sized. This beta chain came through as a stray read in a library set up for alpha chains, and its size says little. This chain uses TRBV2 with TRBJ2-5, with 12 bases aligning to TRBD2. The CDR3 extends over 19 amino acids. CDR1 and CDR2 (germline): SNHLY, FYNNEI. V lost 6 bases to trimming and J lost 1 base; unmatched junction nucleotides: 15. The CDR3 DNA is TGTGCCAGCAGCGGACAGGTAGAGACTAGCGGGAGACCCCAAGAGACCCAGTACTTC. It encodes CASSGQVETSGRPQETQYF. Together with reference TRBV2 and TRBJ2-5, the CDR3 gives the full variable domain: EPEVTQTPSHQVTQMGQEVILRCVPISNHLYFYWYRQILGQKVEFLVSFYNNEISEKSEIFDDQFSVERPDGSNFTLKIRSTKLEDSAMYFCASSGQVETSGRPQETQYFGPGTRLLVL.

A remark on this clonotype: This beta chain slipped into a library made for alpha chains as a stray read, so its size is not meaningful. The genes are TRBV20-1 and TRBJ2-1; D is ambiguous. This CDR3 contains 12 residues. V lost 6 bases and J 3 bases, leaving 9 bases between the germline ends. Germline-derived CDR1 and CDR2 are DFQATT and SNEGSKA (reference sequence). The CDR3 DNA follows: TGCAGTGCCTCTCTTCTCTACAATGAGCAGTTCTTC. Amino acids: CSASLLYNEQFF.

This clonotype was recorded at least ten times. Since the library was made to target alpha chains, this beta chain is a stray read and its abundance is not meaningful. CDR3 nucleotide sequence: TGTGCCAGCAGCTTAGCGCTAGGGAGGGGGGCCAACGTCCTGACTTTC. Amino acids: CASSLALGRGANVLTF. The chain combines TRBV7-2 with TRBJ2-6; TRBD2 is a possible D gene (6 bases). The CDR3 is 16 amino acids. CDR1 is SGHTA, CDR2 FQGNSA, per germline. V was shortened by 0 bases and J by 4 bases, with 10 bases between the two germline ends.